This T cell receptor beta chain was documented in a study of regulatory T cells in long-lasting Graves disease. On the study more broadly: Graves' patients diagnosed newly had used antithyroid drugs under 3 months.

Study-level points and caveats: It is possible that accuracy was reduced by the small size of the sample. TRBV28, TRBJ1-2 and TRBJ2-5 emerged as the favored segments in persistent disease.

In regard to this clonotype: Its specificity is not known. With only one base between it and a far larger clone, this is likely a read error.

Described time point: newly diagnosed GD, antithyroid drugs for less than 3 months. RNA from PBMCs was the source of the TCR library. Germline CDR1 reads MNHGY; CDR2 reads SVAAGI. This CDR3 spans 14 amino acids. The authors built TCR beta libraries using iRepertoire HTBI primers and Arm-PCR of CDR3 regions. TCRdb recomputed calls from the multiplex PCR reads with MiXCR, one row per CDR3 protein. The sample gives some 350,000 distinct CDR3 sequences, about a sixth of which show up once; about 19% is in the top ten. The same data also went into a second study, on T cells in Graves' hyperthyroidism and ophthalmopathy.

The chain recombines TRBV6-9 with TRBJ1-1; 10 nucleotides line up with TRBD1. The material was peripheral blood mononuclear cells (PBMCs), obtained at new diagnosis, from a patient treated with antithyroid drugs. The clonotype was recovered from a young woman with Graves disease. The CDR3 sequence is CASRWTGGFTEASF. In DNA, the CDR3 is TGTGCCAGCAGATGGACAGGGGGATTCACTGAAGCTTCCTTT.